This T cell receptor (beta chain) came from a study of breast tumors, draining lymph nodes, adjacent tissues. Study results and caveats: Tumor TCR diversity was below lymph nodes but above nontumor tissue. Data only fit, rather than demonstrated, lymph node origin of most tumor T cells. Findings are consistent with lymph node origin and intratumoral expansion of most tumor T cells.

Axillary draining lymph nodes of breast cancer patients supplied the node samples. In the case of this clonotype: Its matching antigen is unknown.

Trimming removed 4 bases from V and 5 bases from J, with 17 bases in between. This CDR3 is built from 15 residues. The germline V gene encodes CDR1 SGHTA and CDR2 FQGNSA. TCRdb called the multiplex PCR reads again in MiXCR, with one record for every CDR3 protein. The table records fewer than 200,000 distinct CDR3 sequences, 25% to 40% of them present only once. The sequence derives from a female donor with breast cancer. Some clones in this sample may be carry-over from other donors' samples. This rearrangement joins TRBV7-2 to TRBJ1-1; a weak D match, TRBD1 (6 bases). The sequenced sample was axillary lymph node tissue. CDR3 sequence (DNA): TGTGCCAGCAGCTCAGGGGTTCGGATAGAGACTGAAGCTTTCTTT. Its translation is CASSSGVRIETEAFF.